These 3 T cell receptor beta chains were all obtained from the same sample, sequenced in a study of control samples from healthy donors and cancer patients. Some clones are missing from TCRdb's copy, which holds only in-frame ones; the method was immunoSEQ multiplex PCR. The profile shows tens of thousands of clones, less than 90% of them singletons. Sequences were obtained from blood. These receptors all stem from a woman between 50 and 59 years old in good health.

This clone was picked up a small number of times. This chain uses TRBV6-5 with TRBJ2-7; D may be TRBD2 (6 bases). V gave up 7 bases and J gave up 3 bases, with 13 bases separating them. The germline V gene has CDR1 MNHEY and CDR2 SVGAGI. The CDR3 runs to 13 residues. In nucleotides, the CDR3 is TGTGCCAGCATGGAGAGGGGACTCTACGAGCAGTACTTC. It is translated as CASMERGLYEQYF.

The CDR3 protein is CASSRQGDVTGELFF. CDR3 sequence (DNA): TGTGCCAGCTCTCGACAGGGGGACGTCACCGGGGAGCTGTTTTTT. The chain carries TRBV18 and TRBJ2-2, with 9 nucleotides matching TRBD1. Germline-derived CDR1 and CDR2 are KGHSH and LQKENI. V trimming: 6 bases; J trimming: 4 bases; junction bases outside the gene matches: 6. This CDR3 has 15 amino acids.

The sample holds one count of this clone. An end of the junction does not agree with germline; a read error may underlie this. Within the sample, other DNA sequences also encode this same CDR3. The chain is built from TRBV3-1 (or the pseudogene TRBV3-2) and TRBJ2-5, with 7 bases matching TRBD2. CDR1 and CDR2 (germline): LGHDT, YNNKEL (reference sequence). The CDR3 length is 16 residues. For the CDR3, the DNA is TGTGCCAGCAGCCAAGGGGATGGGACTACCCAAGAGACTCAGTACTTC. Its protein is CASSQGDGTTQETQYF.